The clone carrying this TCR beta chain showed up many times. Its target is not known. The data were taken from a study of human T cells and chemical hapten exposure. The overall study: Sensitization applied 2% DPC to roughly 2 cm by roughly 2 cm of upper inner arm skin. In the roughly 25-week study, patients were dosed weekly with diphenylcyclopropenone on the scalp throughout. Small pooled library volume differences chiefly drove per-sample TCR yield variation. Study findings and constraints: No change in TCRs above 1 in 1000 frequency was produced by DPC sensitization.

Each CDR3 protein is one row after TCRdb ran MiXCR on the RACE reads. Of around 62,000 distinct CDR3 sequences in the sample, 6.5% to 8.5% were seen once. The time point here: pre-sensitization, week 0. Treatment reported: therapeutic diphenylcyclopropenone sensitization with weekly scalp DPC. The clonotype was recovered from a woman aged 25 to 39 with alopecia areata. Some clones in this sample may be carry-over from other donors' samples. Source: whole blood, taken in connection with sensitization to the hapten diphenylcyclopropenone (DPC).

The CDR3 DNA is TGCGCCAGCAGCTTGGACCCGATAAACGGCGGTGAAAAACTGTTTTTT. Protein sequence: CASSLDPINGGEKLFF. The chain has TRBV5-1 and TRBJ1-4; D remains unclear. Trimming cost V 0 bases and J 7 bases, with 16 bases left between them. CDR3 length: 16 amino acids. Germline V gives CDR1 SGHRS, CDR2 YFSETQ.